The subject of this entry is one T cell receptor (beta chain). These data come from a study of cytotoxic CD8 clonotypes in ibrutinib-treated CLL. Turning to the study itself: A median about 11 months of treatment, range 6 to 36, preceded the collection of response samples.

Depths of 1 in 200,000 to 1 in 1 million T cells were the sequencing target. Assay: immunoSEQ multiplex PCR; the TCRdb copy retains only in-frame clones and omits some. The repertoire holds about 140,000 clones, with 75% to 95% as singletons. The TCR was taken from a human donor with chronic lymphocytic leukemia. The sequences come from PBMCs, collected after 12 months of ibrutinib treatment.

This CDR3 is CASSRTGKYSYEQYF. Written as DNA, the CDR3 is TGTGCCAGCAGTCGTACAGGGAAATACTCCTACGAGCAGTACTTC. The rearrangement joins TRBV27 to TRBJ2-7; D may be TRBD1 (6 bases). The CDR3 totals 15 residues. Germline-derived CDR1 and CDR2 are MNHEY and SMNVEV (reference sequence). The V end lost 5 bases, the J end lost 0 bases, and 14 bases lay between the germline ends.